This entry lists 18 T cell receptor beta chains sequenced from one sample in a study of cytomegalovirus exposure and HLA in healthy donors. PCR amplification relied on 60 Vbeta primers (plus 13 Jbeta primers). Repertoires were generated with immunoSEQ multiplex PCR, while TCRdb's copy carries only in-frame clones and drops some. The table includes roughly 200,000 clones, 55% to 75% detected once. The sample consisted of PBMCs. Receptors originate from a man aged 35-49 years in good health and CMV-seropositive.

Here the CDR3 reads CASSIIGSSGNTIYF. The CDR3 nucleotides are TGTGCCAGTAGTATAATCGGGAGCTCTGGAAACACCATATATTTT. The chain has TRBV19 and TRBJ1-3; D remains unclear. CDR1 is LNHDA, CDR2 SQIVND, per germline (reference sequence). Trimming took 2 bases from V and 0 from J, leaving 8 bases between them. The CDR3 runs 15 residues.

This chain uses TRBV10-3 with TRBJ2-3; 7 bases fit TRBD2. V lost 6 bases, J lost 2 bases, and 8 bases stayed unmatched. This CDR3 comprises 15 residues. In germline, CDR1 is ENHRY, CDR2 SYGVKD. CDR3 in amino acids: CAISDGGKVTDTQYF. The CDR3 nucleotides are TGTGCCATCAGCGACGGGGGGAAAGTCACAGATACGCAGTATTTT.

V usage is TRBV19 and J usage is TRBJ2-4; weak D call: TRBD2 (6 bases). The germline gives CDR1 LNHDA, CDR2 SQIVND (reference sequence). CDR3 length: 17 residues. Trimming shortened V by 6 bases and J by 0 bases, and 18 bases separated the two germline ends. Written as DNA, the CDR3 is TGTGCCAGTAGCCGCAGGGACTCAGCTCAAGCCAAAAACATTCAGTACTTC. Protein: CASSRRDSAQAKNIQYF. Variable domain in full (rest from reference TRBV19 and TRBJ2-4): DGGITQSPKYLFRKEGQNVTLSCEQNLNHDAMYWYRQDPGQGLRLIYYSQIVNDFQKGDIAEGYSVSREKKESFPLTVTSAQKNPTAFYLCASSRRDSAQAKNIQYFGAGTRLSVL.

This CDR3 is CASSESRGEQYF. In DNA, the CDR3 is TGCGCCAGCAGTGAGTCGAGAGGCGAGCAGTACTTC. V gene TRBV10-1 combines with J gene TRBJ2-7; D remains ambiguous. CDR3 length: 12 amino acids. The V end lost 0 bases, the J end lost 6 bases, and 6 bases lay between the germline ends. CDR1 is WNHNN and CDR2 is SYGVQD in the germline V gene (reference sequence).

This clone has more than one count but fewer than ten. The chain employs TRBV2 and TRBJ1-1; D is ambiguous. The ends were cut back, 2 bases at V and 0 bases at J, with 28 bases in the middle. From germline, CDR1 is SNHLY and CDR2 FYNNEI. CDR3 size: 21 residues. The CDR3, as DNA: TGTGCCAGCAGTGAATATAGGGCTGGACTTGTCAGCCCGTTTATGAACACTGAAGCTTTCTTT. This gives the protein CASSEYRAGLVSPFMNTEAFF.

This clone turned up a few times. This chain uses TRBV10-1 with TRBJ1-2, with 8 positions matching TRBD1. Germline CDR1 is WNHNN and CDR2 is SYGVQD (reference sequence). The length of the CDR3 is 14 residues. V gave up 5 bases and J gave up 2 bases; unmatched junction bases: 4. The CDR3: CASSPGGENYGYTF. The CDR3 DNA follows: TGCGCCAGCAGTCCAGGGGGCGAAAACTATGGCTACACCTTC.

The genes are TRBV5-1 and TRBJ2-5, with TRBD1 matching 9 bases. The V segment lost 7 bases and the J segment 5 bases; nucleotides outside the gene matches: 12. The length of the CDR3 is 15 residues. Germline V lookup: CDR1 SGHRS, CDR2 YFSETQ. In DNA form, the CDR3 reads TGCGCCAGCCGGGACACAGGGGGCTTTTCGGAGACCCAGTACTTC. Translation: CASRDTGGFSETQYF. Supplemented by reference TRBV5-1 and TRBJ2-5, the full variable domain reads KAGVTQTPRYLIKTRGQQVTLSCSPISGHRSVSWYQQTPGQGLQFLFEYFSETQRNKGNFPGRFSGRQFSNSRSEMNVSTLELGDSALYLCASRDTGGFSETQYFGPGTRLLVL.

The genes are TRBV11-1 and TRBJ2-5; 8 nucleotides align to TRBD1. With the DNA end fitting TRBJ2-7 better, the J assignment may be wrong. CDR3 length: 15 amino acids. Germline assignment: CDR1 SGHAT and CDR2 FQDESV (reference sequence). The CDR3 protein is CASSLAAGGVYEQYF. The DNA for the CDR3 is TGTGCCAGCAGCTTAGCCGCAGGGGGCGTCTACGAGCAGTACTTC.

This clone has more than one count but fewer than ten. The chain combines TRBV28 with TRBJ2-3, with D unresolved. Per the germline V gene, CDR1 is MDHEN and CDR2 is SYDVKM. The CDR3 length is 15 residues. V lost 5 bases and J 1 base, leaving 13 bases between the germline ends. Here the CDR3 DNA reads TGTGCCAGCAGTAATCCAGCGATGGGCACAGATACGCAGTATTTT. It is translated as CASSNPAMGTDTQYF.

This chain connects TRBV6-5 to TRBJ1-2; 7 bases match TRBD1. Per germline, CDR1 MNHEY and CDR2 SVGAGI. There are 14 residues in the CDR3. Trimming removed 7 bases from V and 4 bases from J; junction bases left unmatched: 9. The CDR3 loop is CASNQGESGYGYTF. CDR3 bases: TGTGCCAGCAATCAGGGGGAGAGCGGCTATGGCTACACCTTC.

The rearrangement uses TRBV7-2 and TRBJ1-6; D might be TRBD1 (5 bases). The CDR3 contains 13 residues. V lost 5 bases and J lost 13, with 15 bases in between. Germline assignment: CDR1 SGHTA and CDR2 FQGNSA. CDR3 in DNA: TGTGCCAGCAGCGCGAGAGGGGACTTCCCCCTCCACTTT. This encodes CASSARGDFPLHF. The full variable domain, its missing parts supplied by reference TRBV7-2 and TRBJ1-6, is GAGVSQSPSNKVTEKGKDVELRCDPISGHTALYWYRQSLGQGLEFLIYFQGNSAPDKSGLPSDRFSAERTGGSVSTLTIQRTQQEDSAVYLCASSARGDFPLHFGNGTRLTVT.

The chain uses TRBV4-1 and TRBJ2-3; 7 bases fit TRBD2. V was pared by 2 bases and J by 4 bases, with 12 bases of the junction left unmatched. Germline-derived CDR1 and CDR2 are MGHRA and YSYEKL. The CDR3 runs to 17 residues. The chain's CDR3 is CASSQLSGEGRADTQYF. The DNA of the CDR3 is TGCGCCAGCAGCCAACTAAGCGGGGAAGGAAGGGCAGATACGCAGTATTTT.

The rearrangement links TRBV4-1 to TRBJ1-5; weak D call: TRBD1 (6 bases). Germline V gives CDR1 MGHRA, CDR2 YSYEKL. The CDR3 covers 13 residues. The germline V and J ends were trimmed by 10 bases and 5 bases, with 15 bases remaining between them. The CDR3 DNA follows: TGCGCCACCCGAGGGGGGGGCGATCAGCCCCAGCATTTT. It yields the protein CATRGGGDQPQHF.

The CDR3 region is CSVEVGVGYGYTF. The CDR3 DNA sequence: TGCAGCGTTGAAGTCGGGGTGGGGTATGGCTACACCTTC. The chain uses TRBV29-1 and TRBJ1-2; no definite D call. There are 13 residues in the CDR3. The germline V gene has CDR1 SQVTM and CDR2 ANQGSEA. V shed 1 base and J shed 5 bases, with 11 bases lying between them.

A few counts support this clone. V is TRBV5-6 and J is TRBJ2-6; D is possibly TRBD2 (5 bases). Germline V CDR1 and CDR2: SGHDT, YYEEEE. V lost 7 bases and J lost 2, with 13 bases in between. The CDR3 totals 15 residues. The chain's CDR3 is CASGSEGAGANVLTF. The CDR3 DNA follows: TGTGCCAGCGGTAGCGAGGGTGCTGGGGCCAACGTCCTGACTTTC.

This chain joins TRBV5-1 and TRBJ2-7; 9 bases align to TRBD2. Trimming at V came to 0 bases and at J to 3 bases, leaving 7 bases not matched to a gene. This CDR3 region has 16 residues. From germline, CDR1 is SGHRS and CDR2 YFSETQ. As DNA, the CDR3 is TGCGCCAGCAGCTTGGTCCCTAGCGGGGAAGGCTACGAGCAGTACTTC. Its protein product is CASSLVPSGEGYEQYF.

This clone turned up a few times. This sequence joins TRBV7-2 and TRBJ2-1, with 8 bases that match TRBD2. The CDR3 runs to 15 residues. Germline-derived CDR1 and CDR2 are SGHTA and FQGNSA. J lost 4 bases, V lost 5 bases, and 7 bases had no gene match. The CDR3 here is CASSPLAGLYNEQFF. The CDR3 coding sequence is TGTGCCAGCAGCCCATTAGCGGGACTTTACAATGAGCAGTTCTTC.

The chain recombines TRBV6-5 with TRBJ2-7; D is perhaps TRBD1 (6 bases). CDR3 length: 13 residues. Looked up from germline, CDR1 is MNHEY and CDR2 is SVGAGI. V lost 2 bases, J lost 4 bases, and 9 bases lay in between. CDR3 residues: CASSYAGAYEQYF. CDR3 sequence (DNA): TGTGCCAGCAGTTACGCAGGGGCGTACGAGCAGTACTTC.